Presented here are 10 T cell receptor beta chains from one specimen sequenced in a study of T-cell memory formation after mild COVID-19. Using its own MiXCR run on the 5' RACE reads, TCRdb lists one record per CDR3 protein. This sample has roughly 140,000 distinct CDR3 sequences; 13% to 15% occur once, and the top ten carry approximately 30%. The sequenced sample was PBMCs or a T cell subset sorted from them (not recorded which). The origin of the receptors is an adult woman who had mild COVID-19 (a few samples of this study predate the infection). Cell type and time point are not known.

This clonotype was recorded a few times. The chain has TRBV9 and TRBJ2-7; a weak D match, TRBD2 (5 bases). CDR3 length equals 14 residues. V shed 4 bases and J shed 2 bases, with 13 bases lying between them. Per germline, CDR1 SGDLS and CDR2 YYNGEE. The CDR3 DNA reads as TGTGCCAGCAGCCTAGCCGGGGTCCCCTACGAGCAGTACTTC. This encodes CASSLAGVPYEQYF.

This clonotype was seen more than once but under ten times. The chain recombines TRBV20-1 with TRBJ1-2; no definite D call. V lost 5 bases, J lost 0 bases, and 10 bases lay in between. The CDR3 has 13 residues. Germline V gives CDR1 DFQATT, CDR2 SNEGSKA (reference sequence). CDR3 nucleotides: TGCAGTGCTCATCACGGAGCTAACTATGGCTACACCTTC. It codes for CSAHHGANYGYTF.

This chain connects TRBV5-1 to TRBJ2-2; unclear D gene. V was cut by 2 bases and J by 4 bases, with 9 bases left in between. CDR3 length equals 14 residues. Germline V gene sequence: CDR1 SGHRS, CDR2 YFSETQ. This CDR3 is CASSFRAVTGELFF. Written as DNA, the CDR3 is TGCGCCAGCAGCTTTAGGGCGGTCACCGGGGAGCTGTTTTTT. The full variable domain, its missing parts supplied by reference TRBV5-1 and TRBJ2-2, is KAGVTQTPRYLIKTRGQQVTLSCSPISGHRSVSWYQQTPGQGLQFLFEYFSETQRNKGNFPGRFSGRQFSNSRSEMNVSTLELGDSALYLCASSFRAVTGELFFGEGSRLTVL.

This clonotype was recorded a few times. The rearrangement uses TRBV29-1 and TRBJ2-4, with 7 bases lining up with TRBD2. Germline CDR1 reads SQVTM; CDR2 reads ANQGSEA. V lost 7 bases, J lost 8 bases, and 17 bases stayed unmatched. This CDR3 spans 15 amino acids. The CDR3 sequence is CSAQPRGGLTDIQYF. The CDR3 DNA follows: TGCAGCGCCCAACCCCGGGGAGGGCTGACGGACATTCAGTACTTC.

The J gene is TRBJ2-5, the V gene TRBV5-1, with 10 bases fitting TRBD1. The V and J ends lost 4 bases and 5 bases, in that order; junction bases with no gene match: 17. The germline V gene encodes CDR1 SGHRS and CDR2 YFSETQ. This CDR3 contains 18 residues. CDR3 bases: TGCGCCAGCAGCCCGTCCGGGACAGGGGCCTTTACTTATGAGACCCAGTACTTC. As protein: CASSPSGTGAFTYETQYF.

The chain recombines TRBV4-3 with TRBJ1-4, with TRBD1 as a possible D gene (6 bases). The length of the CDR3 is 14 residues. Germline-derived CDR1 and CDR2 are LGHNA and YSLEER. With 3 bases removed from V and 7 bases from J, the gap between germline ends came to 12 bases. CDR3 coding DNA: TGCGCCAGCAGCCACCCGGGGGGCGGTGAAAAACTGTTTTTT. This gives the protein CASSHPGGGEKLFF.

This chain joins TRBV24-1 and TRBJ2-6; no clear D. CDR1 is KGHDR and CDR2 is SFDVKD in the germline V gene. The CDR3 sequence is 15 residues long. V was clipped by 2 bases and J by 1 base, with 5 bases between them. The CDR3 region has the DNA TGTGCCACCAGTGATTGGGGTTCTGGGGCCAACGTCCTGACTTTC. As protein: CATSDWGSGANVLTF.

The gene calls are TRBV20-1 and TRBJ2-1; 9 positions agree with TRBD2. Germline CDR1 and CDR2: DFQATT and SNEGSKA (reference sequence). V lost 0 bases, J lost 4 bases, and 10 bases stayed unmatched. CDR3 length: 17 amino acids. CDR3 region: CSARDSTSGLPYNEQFF. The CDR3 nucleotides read TGCAGTGCTAGAGATTCCACTAGCGGGCTCCCTTACAATGAGCAGTTCTTC.

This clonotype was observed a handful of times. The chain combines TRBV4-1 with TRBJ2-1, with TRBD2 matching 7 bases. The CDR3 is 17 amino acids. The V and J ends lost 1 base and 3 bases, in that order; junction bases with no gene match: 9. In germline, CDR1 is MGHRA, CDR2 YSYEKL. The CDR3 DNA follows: TGCGCCAGCAGCCAAGCTCGGGGGGTTAGACTCTACAATGAGCAGTTCTTC. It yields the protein CASSQARGVRLYNEQFF.

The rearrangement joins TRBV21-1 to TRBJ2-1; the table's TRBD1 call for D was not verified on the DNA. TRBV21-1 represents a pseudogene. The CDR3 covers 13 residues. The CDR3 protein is CASSSSGGNEQFF. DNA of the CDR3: TGTGCCAGCAGCAGCTCAGGGGGGAATGAGCAGTTCTTC.